The present TCR beta chain was sequenced within a study of CD8 T cells in Susac syndrome. The V end was cut by 7 bases, the J end by 4 bases, with 13 bases between. Germline CDR1 and CDR2: KGHDR and SFDVKD. The CDR3 sequence is 14 residues long. An input of about 0.5 to 1 ug of RNA was subjected to reverse transcription using random hexamers. MiXCR, applied by TCRdb to the immunoSEQ multiplex PCR reads, yields one record per CDR3 protein. Here the sample spans 200,000 or so distinct CDR3 sequences, under 97% being singletons. The rearrangement links TRBV24-1 to TRBJ2-1; possibly TRBD2 for D (5 bases). The TCR comes from a human donor with multiple sclerosis. The specimen sequenced was CD4+ T cells from PBMCs. CDR3 nucleotide sequence: TGTGCCACCAGCAGGACGAGGGAATACAATGAGCAGTTCTTC. It codes for CATSRTREYNEQFF.